This T cell receptor beta chain was identified in a study of blood T cell repertoires in COVID-19. Study at large: The United States, Italy and Spain were the sources of the acute and convalescent COVID-19 samples. PBMCs, B-cell-depleted T cells, or T cells provided the cDNA or gDNA that made up the material.

The V gene lost 10 bases and the J gene lost 4 bases, with 12 bases spanning the gap. CDR3 length: 12 amino acids. In the study's own analysis: Amplification with reference gene primers provided the estimates of nucleated cell counts. Profiled with immunoSEQ multiplex PCR; TCRdb holds only in-frame clones, not every one. V and J calls plus clone size are reproduced from that table; the DNA served to infer D and trimming. The sample holds some 150,000 clones, around 75% seen once. The sample comprised peripheral blood. The clonotype was recovered from a woman of 80 years or more with acute or convalescent COVID-19. This chain uses TRBV12-3 or TRBV12-4 with TRBJ2-3; tentative D call: TRBD2 (6 bases). Here the CDR3 reads CATWREADTQYF. The CDR3 DNA is TGTGCCACTTGGAGGGAGGCAGATACGCAGTATTTT.